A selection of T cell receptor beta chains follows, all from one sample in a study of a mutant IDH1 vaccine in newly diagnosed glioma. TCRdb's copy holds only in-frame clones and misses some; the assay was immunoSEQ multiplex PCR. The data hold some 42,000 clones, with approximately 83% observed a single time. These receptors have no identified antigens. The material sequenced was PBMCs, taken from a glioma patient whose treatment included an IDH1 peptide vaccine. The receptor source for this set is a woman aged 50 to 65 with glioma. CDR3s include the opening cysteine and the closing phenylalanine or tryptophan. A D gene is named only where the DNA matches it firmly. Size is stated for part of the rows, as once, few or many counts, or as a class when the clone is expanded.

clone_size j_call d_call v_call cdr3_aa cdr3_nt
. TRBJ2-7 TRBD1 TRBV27 CASSTTGGSYEQYF TGTGCCAGCAGTACAACAGGGGGCTCCTACGAGCAGTACTTC
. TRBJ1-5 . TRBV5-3 CARSDAEHF TGTGCCAGAAGCGACGCAGAGCATTTT
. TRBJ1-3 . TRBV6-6 CASRDRSSGNTIYF TGTGCCAGCAGGGACAGAAGCTCTGGAAACACCATATATTTT
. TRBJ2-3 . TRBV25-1 CASSVGTDTQYF TGTGCCAGCAGTGTCGGCACAGATACGCAGTATTTT
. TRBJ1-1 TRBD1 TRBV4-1 CASRFDRGTENTEAFF TGCGCCAGCAGATTCGACAGGGGTACAGAGAACACTGAAGCTTTCTTT
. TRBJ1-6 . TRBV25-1 CASGSIRQDSPLHF TGTGCCAGCGGAAGCATAAGGCAAGATTCACCCCTCCACTTT
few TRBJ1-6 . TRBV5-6 CASSLWNREGSPLHF TGTGCCAGCAGCTTGTGGAACAGAGAAGGGTCACCCCTCCACTTT
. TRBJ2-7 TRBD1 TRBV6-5 CASSYRGRLDEQYF TGTGCCAGCAGCTACAGGGGGCGTCTCGACGAGCAGTACTTC
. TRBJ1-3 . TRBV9 CASSVNPLTGNTIYF TGTGCCAGCAGCGTAAACCCTCTGACGGGAAACACCATATATTTT
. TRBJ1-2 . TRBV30 CAWSVRQKGYTF TGTGCCTGGAGTGTTAGGCAGAAGGGCTACACCTTC